These 27 T cell receptor beta chains came from one sample sequenced in a study of PD-1 blockade in classical Hodgkin lymphoma. Generated by immunoSEQ multiplex PCR, the TCRdb table keeps only in-frame clones and is missing some. The repertoire consists of approximately 20,000 clones, with around 78% occurring once and the leading ten covering 2.5% to 3%. Noted time point: cycle 4 day 1 (C4D1), after five to seven weeks of nivolumab. With no exception, relapse followed autologous stem cell transplantation in all patients, and brentuximab vedotin exposure varied. From thawed PBMCs, CD4+ T cells were purified using magnetic negative selection. This sample comprised CD4+ T cells from blood, obtained before the fourth cycle of nivolumab. These receptors all come from a human donor with classical Hodgkin lymphoma.

The J gene is TRBJ2-2, the V gene TRBV19, with 8 bases fitting TRBD1. The CDR3 runs to 16 residues. The V segment lost 4 bases and the J segment 4 bases; nucleotides outside the gene matches: 8. Per germline, CDR1 LNHDA and CDR2 SQIVND (reference sequence). Written as DNA, the CDR3 is TGTGCCAGTAGTACCCGGACAGGGATCGGCACCGGGGAGCTGTTTTTT. Translated, it gives CASSTRTGIGTGELFF.

The chain links TRBV29-1 to TRBJ1-1; TRBD1 aligns across 8 bases. Germline V CDR1 and CDR2: SQVTM, ANQGSEA. Trimming at V came to 5 bases and at J to 0 bases, leaving 2 bases not matched to a gene. The length of the CDR3 is 13 residues. CDR3 protein: CSVQGAMNTEAFF. Here the CDR3 DNA reads TGCAGCGTTCAGGGGGCTATGAACACTGAAGCTTTCTTT. Variable domain in full (rest from reference TRBV29-1 and TRBJ1-1): SAVISQKPSRDICQRGTSLTIQCQVDSQVTMMFWYRQQPGQSLTLIATANQGSEATYESGFVIDKFPISRPNLTFSTLTVSNMSPEDSSIYLCSVQGAMNTEAFFGQGTRLTVV.

Here the CDR3 DNA reads TGTGCCAGTAGTCCCTCGACAGGGGGAGTCACTGAAGCTTTCTTT. It codes for CASSPSTGGVTEAFF. The chain couples TRBV19 to TRBJ1-1, with 9 bases fitting TRBD1. This CDR3 has 15 residues. Germline V gene data show CDR1 as LNHDA and CDR2 as SQIVND (reference sequence). The V gene end was trimmed by 5 bases and the J gene end by 4 bases; junction bases not matched to a gene: 8.

The chain recombines TRBV6-1 with TRBJ2-7; D possibly corresponds to TRBD2 (7 bases). Germline lookup yields CDR1 MNHNS and CDR2 SASEGT. There are 14 residues in the CDR3. The germline V and J ends were trimmed by 6 bases and 3 bases, with 15 bases remaining between them. The CDR3 coding sequence is TGTGCCAGCAGCTCGGGGGGCAACAGCTACGAGCAGTACTTC. Amino acids: CASSSGGNSYEQYF.

V and J are TRBV6-1 and TRBJ2-5; 9 bases are a match to TRBD1. The CDR3 has 15 residues. V shed 4 bases and J 5 bases; nucleotides not matched to a gene: 8. The germline gives CDR1 MNHNS, CDR2 SASEGT. The CDR3 bases are TGTGCCAGCAGTGTCCCGGGACAGGGAGGGGAGACCCAGTACTTC. Translating it yields CASSVPGQGGETQYF.

The chain uses TRBV10-3 and TRBJ2-7; TRBD2 is a possible D gene (5 bases). The V and J ends lost 1 base and 7 bases respectively, with 11 bases between them. The CDR3 extends over 13 amino acids. The germline V gene has CDR1 ENHRY and CDR2 SYGVKD. The DNA of the CDR3 is TGTGCCATCAGTGAGTTCCTCGGAGGAGAGCAGTACTTC. Protein product: CAISEFLGGEQYF.

The V gene is TRBV19, the J gene TRBJ2-4; 8 bases fit TRBD1. The CDR3 has 12 residues. The junction had 2 bases not matched to a gene; V was cut back by 7 bases and J by 6 bases. The germline V gene has CDR1 LNHDA and CDR2 SQIVND (reference sequence). The CDR3 is CASMGQVNIQYF. The CDR3 DNA is TGTGCCAGTATGGGACAGGTAAACATTCAGTACTTC.

This sequence joins TRBV6-1 and TRBJ1-1, with D possibly matching TRBD1 (5 bases). Germline assignment: CDR1 MNHNS and CDR2 SASEGT. The CDR3 length is 13 residues. V lost 5 bases and J lost 6, with 13 bases in between. CDR3 amino acids: CASSRVWGAEAFF. The CDR3 DNA sequence: TGTGCCAGCAGTCGGGTATGGGGCGCTGAAGCTTTCTTT.

This clone was found a few times. The chain recombines TRBV7-9 with TRBJ1-2; tentatively, D is TRBD1 (6 bases). V was clipped by 2 bases and J by 8 bases, with 21 bases between them. From germline, CDR1 is SEHNR and CDR2 FQNEAQ (reference sequence). The CDR3 loop spans 16 amino acids. The DNA for the CDR3 is TGTGCCAGCAGCTTATGGCTATCTCCAGAGGGGGGAGGCTACACCTTC. This codes for CASSLWLSPEGGGYTF.

The gene calls are TRBV29-1 and TRBJ2-5, with D perhaps TRBD1 (5 bases). This CDR3 is built from 12 residues. CDR1 and CDR2 from the germline V gene are SQVTM and ANQGSEA. The V end was cut by 2 bases, the J end by 5 bases, with 9 bases between. This CDR3 is CSVEKDTETQYF. The CDR3 DNA sequence: TGCAGCGTTGAAAAGGACACCGAGACCCAGTACTTC.

The chain employs TRBV11-2 and TRBJ2-1; the D gene is possibly TRBD1 (6 bases). This CDR3 spans 14 amino acids. Germline values: CDR1 SGHAT, CDR2 FQNNGV. The V gene lost 6 bases and the J gene lost 9 bases, with 18 bases spanning the gap. The CDR3 loop reads CASSTGQWVTEQFF. DNA for the CDR3: TGTGCCAGCAGTACCGGACAGTGGGTGACTGAGCAGTTCTTC.

The rearrangement uses TRBV6-1 and TRBJ2-7, with D perhaps TRBD1 (5 bases). The CDR3 runs to 13 residues. CDR1 and CDR2 (germline): MNHNS, SASEGT. The V gene lost 4 bases and the J gene lost 4 bases, with 11 bases spanning the gap. The CDR3 reads CASSGLRGYEQYF. The CDR3 nucleotides are TGTGCCAGCAGTGGGCTTAGGGGTTACGAGCAGTACTTC.

The chain uses TRBV2 and TRBJ1-3, with unresolved D. The V gene's germline CDR1 is SNHLY and CDR2 FYNNEI. The CDR3 loop spans 16 amino acids. The germline V and J ends were trimmed by 2 bases and 7 bases, with 18 bases remaining between them. CDR3 bases: TGTGCCAGCAGTGAATCGTCAGGTTTTTATATGAACACCATATATTTT. Translated: CASSESSGFYMNTIYF.

The chain recombines TRBV19 with TRBJ2-7, with no clear D. V lost 4 bases, J lost 0 bases, and 10 bases lay in between. This CDR3 spans 14 amino acids. Germline V gene sequence: CDR1 LNHDA, CDR2 SQIVND (reference sequence). CDR3 DNA: TGTGCCAGTAGTAGCGGTTTCGTCTCCTACGAGCAGTACTTC. Translating gives CASSSGFVSYEQYF.

This sequence joins TRBV30 and TRBJ1-3; no clear D. The V gene lost 1 base and the J gene lost 4 bases, with 8 bases spanning the gap. The CDR3 extends over 13 amino acids. Germline values: CDR1 GTSNPN, CDR2 SVGIG (reference sequence). The CDR3 bases are TGTGCCTGGAGTGAGGTCAGAGGAAACACCATATATTTT. Translated, it gives CAWSEVRGNTIYF.

The V gene is TRBV10-3, the J gene TRBJ2-7; D not resolved. Germline lookup yields CDR1 ENHRY and CDR2 SYGVKD. Trimming removed 8 bases at V and 6 bases at J, with 20 bases between. The CDR3 is 14 amino acids. In DNA form, the CDR3 reads TGTGCCATCGGACCACTGGGGAAGGGATCCGAGCAGTACTTC. Its translation is CAIGPLGKGSEQYF.

V usage is TRBV11-1 and J usage is TRBJ2-7, with a tentative D call TRBD2 (6 bases). The germline gives CDR1 SGHAT, CDR2 FQDESV (reference sequence). The CDR3 has 17 amino acids. Trimming shortened V by 2 bases and J by 3 bases, and 20 bases separated the two germline ends. The CDR3: CASSLIWGPSENYEQYF. The CDR3 nucleotides are TGTGCCAGCAGCTTAATTTGGGGACCTAGCGAGAACTACGAGCAGTACTTC.

This clone was detected only a few times. This chain links TRBV7-8 with TRBJ1-1, with a tentative D call TRBD1 (6 bases). Germline V lookup: CDR1 SGHVS, CDR2 FQNEAQ. The V end lost 6 bases, the J end lost 0 bases, and 11 bases lay between the germline ends. The CDR3 runs 14 residues. This chain's CDR3 is CASSRTGLNTEAFF. The DNA of the CDR3 is TGTGCCAGCAGTCGTACAGGGCTGAACACTGAAGCTTTCTTT.

Only a few counts were recorded for this clone. The chain uses TRBV6-6 and TRBJ1-2, with a tentative D call TRBD1 (5 bases). Germline V CDR1 and CDR2: MNHNY, SVGAGI (reference sequence). The CDR3 loop spans 14 amino acids. Trimming shortened V by 6 bases and J by 1 base, and 12 bases separated the two germline ends. The CDR3 region is CASRPLGGNYGYTF. CDR3 sequence (DNA): TGTGCCAGCAGACCCTTGGGGGGTAACTATGGCTACACCTTC.

The rearrangement joins TRBV28 to TRBJ2-1, with 10 bases that match TRBD2. This CDR3 spans 16 amino acids. The ends lost 3 bases at V and 5 bases at J; junction bases unmatched: 7. The V gene's germline CDR1 is MDHEN and CDR2 SYDVKM. Here the CDR3 reads CASSLVASGSNNEQFF. In nucleotides, the CDR3 is TGTGCCAGCAGTTTGGTGGCTAGCGGGAGTAACAATGAGCAGTTCTTC.

The chain uses TRBV5-1 and TRBJ1-3; 7 positions agree with TRBD1. With 2 bases clipped from V and 2 bases from J, the junction kept 13 bases outside the gene matches. This CDR3 is 18 amino acids long. CDR1 and CDR2 from the germline V gene are SGHRS and YFSETQ. DNA for the CDR3: TGCGCCAGCAGCTTTGGGGGACAGACCGCGGTCCCTGGAAACACCATATATTTT. Amino acids: CASSFGGQTAVPGNTIYF.

This chain links TRBV28 with TRBJ1-3; no definite D call. The CDR3 contains 15 residues. Germline V gene sequence: CDR1 MDHEN, CDR2 SYDVKM. V dropped 4 bases and J dropped 9 bases, with 19 bases sitting between them. The CDR3 is CASSSRPGAGGTIYF. The CDR3, as DNA: TGTGCCAGCAGTTCCCGGCCGGGCGCAGGTGGCACCATATATTTT.

J is TRBJ1-5 and V is TRBV19; D is uncertain. Germline values: CDR1 LNHDA, CDR2 SQIVND (reference sequence). The V and J ends lost 0 bases and 1 base respectively, with 10 bases between them. CDR3 size: 16 residues. DNA of the CDR3: TGTGCCAGTAGTATAGAAGTCTCACGGAGCAATCAGCCCCAGCATTTT. This sequence encodes CASSIEVSRSNQPQHF. Filled out from reference TRBV19 and TRBJ1-5, the complete variable domain reads DGGITQSPKYLFRKEGQNVTLSCEQNLNHDAMYWYRQDPGQGLRLIYYSQIVNDFQKGDIAEGYSVSREKKESFPLTVTSAQKNPTAFYLCASSIEVSRSNQPQHFGDGTRLSIL.

The J gene is TRBJ2-7, the V gene TRBV28; TRBD1 or TRBD2 may be the D gene (7 bases each). Germline assignment: CDR1 MDHEN and CDR2 SYDVKM. Between the trimmed V and J ends, which lost 5 bases and 7 bases, there was a span of 27 bases. CDR3 length equals 17 residues. CDR3 loop: CASSPRVWGRGGGEQYF. Here the CDR3 DNA reads TGTGCCAGCAGTCCCAGGGTCTGGGGCAGGGGGGGAGGAGAGCAGTACTTC.

The V gene is TRBV29-1, the J gene TRBJ2-7, with D possibly called TRBD1 or TRBD2 (5 bases each). This CDR3 has 13 amino acids. The ends were cut back, 5 bases at V and 6 bases at J, with 17 bases in the middle. Germline-derived CDR1 and CDR2 are SQVTM and ANQGSEA. This CDR3 reads CSVSPGQPGEQYF. CDR3 sequence (DNA): TGCAGCGTTTCCCCGGGGCAGCCCGGCGAGCAGTACTTC.

This clone is a singleton in its sample. The V call is TRBV19, the J call TRBJ1-2, with 8 bases that match TRBD1. This CDR3 contains 13 residues. V lost 10 bases, J lost 2 bases, and 6 bases stayed unmatched. Looked up from germline, CDR1 is LNHDA and CDR2 is SQIVND (reference sequence). The CDR3 DNA sequence: TGTGCCACTGGGACAGGAACAAACTATGGCTACACCTTC. This translates into CATGTGTNYGYTF.

This clone occurred once. Mismatch with germline at one junction end may stem from a read error. V is TRBV7-7 and J is TRBJ2-2, with D maybe TRBD1 (6 bases). Germline values: CDR1 SSHAT, CDR2 FNYEAQ (reference sequence). The CDR3 runs 14 residues. CDR3 amino acids: CASSLGGSTGELFF. Written as DNA, the CDR3 is TGTGCTAGCAGCTTAGGGGGATCGACCGGGGAGCTGTTTTTT.